These 20 T cell receptor beta chains originate from one sample sequenced in a study of T cells expressing NK-cell markers. TCRdb reprocessed the 5' RACE reads and keeps a single row for each CDR3 protein, giving no DNA. This table lists some 450,000 distinct CDR3 sequences. Sequenced sample: blood T cells: a sorted CD56 or NKG2C T cell subset, CD4+ or CD8+ T cells, or bulk PBMC T cells (not recorded which). The receptors originated from a woman between 18 and 70 years old in good health.

The chain links TRBV9 to TRBJ2-7; TCRdb's D call of TRBD1 is untestable without DNA. The CDR3 consists of 15 residues. CDR1 is SGDLS, CDR2 YYNGEE, per germline. The CDR3 is CASSVAWGGYYEQYF.

The chain carries TRBV7-9 and TRBJ2-1; TCRdb indicates TRBD2, and absent DNA this call remains unverified. The CDR3 spans 16 residues. Germline CDR1 reads SEHNR; CDR2 reads FQNEAQ (reference sequence). The CDR3 loop is CASSLVGLSRHNEQFF. The full variable domain, with the rest looked up from reference TRBV7-9 and TRBJ2-1, is DTGVSQNPRHKITKRGQNVTFRCDPISEHNRLYWYRQTLGQGPEFLTYFQNEAQLEKSRLLSDRFSAERPKGSFSTLEIQRTEQGDSAMYLCASSLVGLSRHNEQFFGPGTRLTVL.

The chain employs TRBV11-1 and TRBJ2-3; checking the TCRdb D call of TRBD1 is not possible without DNA. The CDR3 consists of 18 residues. Germline CDR1 is SGHAT and CDR2 is FQDESV (reference sequence). CDR3 region: CASSLLPGQVLGTDTQYF. The full variable domain, its missing parts supplied by reference TRBV11-1 and TRBJ2-3, is EAEVAQSPRYKITEKSQAVAFWCDPISGHATLYWYRQILGQGPELLVQFQDESVVDDSQLPKDRFSAERLKGVDSTLKIQPAELGDSAMYLCASSLLPGQVLGTDTQYFGPGTRLTVL.

The rearrangement links TRBV10-3 to TRBJ1-6. Germline values: CDR1 ENHRY, CDR2 SYGVKD. There are 16 residues in the CDR3. CDR3 amino acids: CAISDPSSDYNSPLHF.

The gene calls are TRBV12-3 or TRBV12-4 and TRBJ1-5. This CDR3 comprises 14 residues. The chain's CDR3 is CASSFKIEGMPQHF.

CDR3 in amino acids: CAISGSQETQYF. This chain joins TRBV10-3 and TRBJ2-5. Germline CDR1 ENHRY, CDR2 SYGVKD. The CDR3 covers 12 residues.

The rearrangement joins TRBV5-1 to TRBJ1-1; absent DNA, TCRdb's TRBD1 call cannot be checked. This CDR3 region has 13 residues. Germline V gene lookup returns CDR1 SGHRS and CDR2 YFSETQ. The CDR3 is CASSGTDRSEAFF.

The V call is TRBV6-2 or TRBV6-3, the J call TRBJ2-6. Germline assignment: CDR1 MNHEY and CDR2 SVGEGT. This CDR3 has 15 residues. The chain's CDR3 is CASSYVGSGANVLTF.

The chain carries TRBV20-1 and TRBJ2-1; lacking DNA, the TRBD2 call made by TCRdb goes unchecked. The CDR3 is 14 amino acids. Germline V gene sequence: CDR1 DFQATT, CDR2 SNEGSKA (reference sequence). CDR3 loop: CSAPLAGASNEQFF.

This rearrangement joins TRBV20-1 to TRBJ2-1; with no DNA, the TCRdb D assignment of TRBD2 cannot be verified. Germline V CDR1 and CDR2: DFQATT, SNEGSKA (reference sequence). This CDR3 is 13 amino acids long. The CDR3 loop reads CSAPLAGGSEQFF.

The rearrangement links TRBV5-1 to TRBJ2-5; TCRdb outputs TRBD1, but without DNA this stays unchecked. In germline, CDR1 is SGHRS, CDR2 YFSETQ. The CDR3 is 15 amino acids. CDR3 sequence reads: CASSLEGQGRETQYF.

The chain combines TRBV6-5 with TRBJ1-2; the TCRdb call, TRBD1, lacks DNA for checking. The CDR3 length is 14 residues. Germline V gene data show CDR1 as MNHEY and CDR2 as SVGAGI. The CDR3 region is CASSYSIRDYGYTF.

The chain joins TRBV27 to TRBJ1-4; TCRdb proposes TRBD1, but this gene call is untestable without DNA. Germline CDR1 reads MNHEY; CDR2 reads SMNVEV (reference sequence). This CDR3 has 15 residues. This CDR3 is CASSLNAGVREKLFF.

The chain has TRBV11-2 and TRBJ2-3; TCRdb proposes TRBD2, but this gene call is untestable without DNA. Looked up from germline, CDR1 is SGHAT and CDR2 is FQNNGV. This CDR3 spans 16 amino acids. The CDR3 loop reads CASRMGPRSSTDTQYF.

The chain is built from TRBV12-3 or TRBV12-4 and TRBJ2-3; there is no DNA to check the TCRdb D call of TRBD1. This CDR3 region has 16 residues. CDR3: CASSSQGGRKLDTQYF.

The CDR3 is CATSDDFTYEQYF. The chain links TRBV24-1 to TRBJ2-7. CDR1 is KGHDR and CDR2 is SFDVKD in the germline V gene. CDR3 size: 13 residues.

The chain couples TRBV11-1 to TRBJ2-1; TCRdb's D gene call, TRBD1, goes unchecked for lack of DNA. The germline gives CDR1 SGHAT, CDR2 FQDESV (reference sequence). The CDR3 sequence is 13 residues long. The CDR3 region is CASSFRGGNEQFF. The whole variable domain, remainder taken from reference TRBV11-1 and TRBJ2-1, is EAEVAQSPRYKITEKSQAVAFWCDPISGHATLYWYRQILGQGPELLVQFQDESVVDDSQLPKDRFSAERLKGVDSTLKIQPAELGDSAMYLCASSFRGGNEQFFGPGTRLTVL.

This chain connects TRBV7-9 to TRBJ2-5; the D call of TRBD2 rests on TCRdb alone, since no DNA is present to check it. Per germline, CDR1 SEHNR and CDR2 FQNEAQ (reference sequence). The CDR3 is 11 residues long. The CDR3 region is CATPLGDDQYF. The full variable domain, with the rest looked up from reference TRBV7-9 and TRBJ2-5, is DTGVSQNPRHKITKRGQNVTFRCDPISEHNRLYWYRQTLGQGPEFLTYFQNEAQLEKSRLLSDRFSAERPKGSFSTLEIQRTEQGDSAMYLCATPLGDDQYFGPGTRLLVL.

V and J are TRBV5-1 and TRBJ2-2; checking the TCRdb D call of TRBD2 is not possible without DNA. This CDR3 has 15 amino acids. CDR1 and CDR2 (germline): SGHRS, YFSETQ. The CDR3 here is CASMASNSGKIELFF.

The chain uses TRBV12-3 or TRBV12-4 and TRBJ2-4. The CDR3 totals 16 residues. CDR3: CASSSREDLAKNIQYF.